A selection of T cell receptor beta chains follows, all from one sample in a study of control samples from healthy donors and cancer patients. Some clones are missing from TCRdb's copy, which holds only in-frame ones; the method was immunoSEQ multiplex PCR. The table has approximately 65,000 clones, roughly 86% seen once. The sample consisted of PBMCs. These receptors were obtained from a man aged 60-69 years with lung cancer. Both conserved end residues are part of each CDR3. Each record gives: CDR3 protein, CDR3 DNA, J gene, V gene, clone size, D gene. A D gene is named only where the DNA matches it firmly. Clone size is not always given. Where it is, it says once, few, many or a class for expanded clones.

CDR3 protein: CASTPTGGNSPLHF
CDR3 DNA: TGTGCCAGCACCCCGACAGGGGGAAATTCACCCCTCCACTTT
J gene: TRBJ1-6
V gene: TRBV6-6
clone size: few
D gene: TRBD1

CDR3 protein: CASSYSQGQPEAFF
CDR3 DNA: TGTGCCAGCAGTTACTCACAGGGGCAGCCTGAAGCTTTCTTT
J gene: TRBJ1-1
V gene: TRBV6-6
clone size: -
D gene: TRBD1

CDR3 protein: CASSLRGYTIYF
CDR3 DNA: TGTGCCAGCAGCTTACGAGGCTACACCATATATTTT
J gene: TRBJ1-3
V gene: TRBV5-6
clone size: -
D gene: -

CDR3 protein: CASSYSRGLNTEAFF
CDR3 DNA: TGTGCCAGCAGTTACTCGAGGGGCTTAAACACTGAAGCTTTCTTT
J gene: TRBJ1-1
V gene: TRBV6-6
clone size: -
D gene: -

CDR3 protein: CASSQSWGLSDEAFF
CDR3 DNA: TGCGCCAGCAGCCAATCTTGGGGACTGTCCGATGAAGCTTTCTTT
J gene: TRBJ1-1
V gene: TRBV4-1
clone size: -
D gene: -

CDR3 protein: CASSGSVSNQPQHF
CDR3 DNA: TGTGCCAGCAGTGGGTCAGTAAGCAATCAGCCCCAGCATTTT
J gene: TRBJ1-5
V gene: TRBV2
clone size: -
D gene: -

CDR3 protein: CASSLPSLGETQYF
CDR3 DNA: TGTGCCAGCTCACTACCGTCCCTGGGGGAGACCCAGTACTTC
J gene: TRBJ2-5
V gene: TRBV18
clone size: -
D gene: -

CDR3 protein: CASSLLSIQRNEKLFF
CDR3 DNA: TGTGCCAGCAGTTTGCTTTCGATCCAGAGGAATGAAAAACTGTTTTTT
J gene: TRBJ1-4
V gene: TRBV6-6
clone size: -
D gene: -

CDR3 protein: CASGLVPDGSEAIGNQPQHF
CDR3 DNA: TGTGCTAGTGGTTTGGTACCGGACGGGAGTGAGGCCATTGGCAATCAGCCCCAGCATTTT
J gene: TRBJ1-5
V gene: TRBV12-5
clone size: -
D gene: -

CDR3 protein: CASSFSVETQYF
CDR3 DNA: TGTGCCAGCAGTTTCTCGGTAGAGACCCAGTACTTC
J gene: TRBJ2-5
V gene: TRBV12-3/TRBV12-4
clone size: -
D gene: -

CDR3 protein: CASSDGPRGPDTQYF
CDR3 DNA: TGTGCCAGCAGTGACGGGCCCCGGGGGCCAGATACGCAGTATTTT
J gene: TRBJ2-3
V gene: TRBV6-1
clone size: -
D gene: -

CDR3 protein: CAWSGQNNQPQHF
CDR3 DNA: TGTGCCTGGAGTGGACAGAACAATCAGCCCCAGCATTTT
J gene: TRBJ1-5
V gene: TRBV30
clone size: -
D gene: -

CDR3 protein: CAWSGTGGISSYNSPLHF
CDR3 DNA: TGTGCCTGGAGTGGGACAGGGGGCATAAGCTCCTATAATTCACCCCTCCACTTT
J gene: TRBJ1-6
V gene: TRBV30
clone size: -
D gene: TRBD1

CDR3 protein: CASSSPGQAAYEQYF
CDR3 DNA: TGTGCCAGCAGCTCGCCGGGACAGGCGGCCTACGAGCAGTACTTC
J gene: TRBJ2-7
V gene: TRBV7-9
clone size: -
D gene: TRBD1

CDR3 protein: CASSESRDLYEQYF
CDR3 DNA: TGCGCCAGCAGTGAGTCCCGGGATCTTTACGAGCAGTACTTC
J gene: TRBJ2-7
V gene: TRBV10-1
clone size: -
D gene: -

CDR3 protein: CASSVDGATGNTIYF
CDR3 DNA: TGTGCCAGCAGCGTAGATGGGGCCACGGGAAACACCATATATTTT
J gene: TRBJ1-3
V gene: TRBV9
clone size: -
D gene: -

CDR3 protein: CASSQEFSTEAFF
CDR3 DNA: TGCGCCAGCAGCCAAGAGTTTTCCACTGAAGCTTTCTTT
J gene: TRBJ1-1
V gene: TRBV4-1
clone size: -
D gene: -

CDR3 protein: CASTGLPNEKLFF
CDR3 DNA: TGTGCCAGCACGGGACTGCCTAATGAAAAACTGTTTTTT
J gene: TRBJ1-4
V gene: TRBV6-5
clone size: -
D gene: -

CDR3 protein: CASSQAGGIPRDNSPLHF
CDR3 DNA: TGCGCCAGCAGCCAAGCCGGAGGGATCCCGAGGGATAATTCACCCCTCCACTTT
J gene: TRBJ1-6
V gene: TRBV4-1
clone size: -
D gene: -

CDR3 protein: CASSEYGYNEQFF
CDR3 DNA: TGTGCCAGCTCTGAATACGGGTACAATGAGCAGTTCTTC
J gene: TRBJ2-1
V gene: TRBV18
clone size: -
D gene: -

CDR3 protein: CAWMIWNTGELFF
CDR3 DNA: TGTGCCTGGATGATCTGGAACACCGGGGAGCTGTTTTTT
J gene: TRBJ2-2
V gene: TRBV30
clone size: -
D gene: -

CDR3 protein: CASSISTGGRNTEAFF
CDR3 DNA: TGTGCCAGTAGTATCTCGACAGGGGGCCGGAACACTGAAGCTTTCTTT
J gene: TRBJ1-1
V gene: TRBV19
clone size: -
D gene: TRBD1

CDR3 protein: CASRRRGASTDTQYF
CDR3 DNA: TGTGCCAGCAGAAGACGGGGGGCTAGCACAGATACGCAGTATTTT
J gene: TRBJ2-3
V gene: TRBV6-5
clone size: -
D gene: -

CDR3 protein: CASSQETGMNTGELFF
CDR3 DNA: TGTGCCAGCAGCCAAGAGACAGGGATGAACACCGGGGAGCTGTTTTTT
J gene: TRBJ2-2
V gene: TRBV3-1/TRBV3-2
clone size: -
D gene: TRBD1

CDR3 protein: CASSWTGIHEQFF
CDR3 DNA: TGTGCCAGCAGTTGGACAGGGATCCATGAGCAGTTCTTC
J gene: TRBJ2-1
V gene: TRBV6-2/TRBV6-3
clone size: few
D gene: TRBD1

CDR3 protein: CASSLQGETDTQYF
CDR3 DNA: TGTGCCAGCAGTTTACAGGGAGAAACAGATACGCAGTATTTT
J gene: TRBJ2-3
V gene: TRBV6-5
clone size: -
D gene: -

CDR3 protein: CASSARGLGNQPQHF
CDR3 DNA: TGTGCCAGCAGTGCGCGGGGGCTGGGCAATCAGCCCCAGCATTTT
J gene: TRBJ1-5
V gene: TRBV27
clone size: -
D gene: -

CDR3 protein: CATSSATATSRNEQFF
CDR3 DNA: TGTGCCACCAGTAGTGCGACAGCTACGAGTAGGAATGAGCAGTTCTTC
J gene: TRBJ2-1
V gene: TRBV24-1
clone size: -
D gene: -

CDR3 protein: CASSKTGSLSNQPQHF
CDR3 DNA: TGTGCCAGCAGCAAGACAGGCTCCCTTAGCAATCAGCCCCAGCATTTT
J gene: TRBJ1-5
V gene: TRBV3-1/TRBV3-2
clone size: -
D gene: -

CDR3 protein: CAISESRDTQYF
CDR3 DNA: TGTGCCATCAGTGAGTCGCGAGATACGCAGTATTTT
J gene: TRBJ2-3
V gene: TRBV10-3
clone size: -
D gene: -

CDR3 protein: CASSERLNYGYTF
CDR3 DNA: TGTGCCAGCAGTGAAAGACTGAACTATGGCTACACCTTC
J gene: TRBJ1-2
V gene: TRBV6-1
clone size: once
D gene: -

CDR3 protein: CASSLTSGDTDTQYF
CDR3 DNA: TGTGCCAGCAGCCTCACTAGCGGGGACACAGATACGCAGTATTTT
J gene: TRBJ2-3
V gene: TRBV7-2
clone size: -
D gene: TRBD2

CDR3 protein: CAWTTGLIGNIQYF
CDR3 DNA: TGTGCCTGGACCACCGGTCTTATAGGGAACATTCAGTACTTC
J gene: TRBJ2-4
V gene: TRBV30
clone size: few
D gene: -

CDR3 protein: CASSARQGETQYF
CDR3 DNA: TGTGCCAGCAGCGCCCGGCAGGGGGAGACCCAGTACTTC
J gene: TRBJ2-5
V gene: TRBV28
clone size: few
D gene: -

CDR3 protein: CASSLAGQGDEKLFF
CDR3 DNA: TGCGCCAGCAGCTTGGCCGGTCAGGGCGATGAAAAACTGTTTTTT
J gene: TRBJ1-4
V gene: TRBV5-1
clone size: -
D gene: -

CDR3 protein: CATKARDRYGYTF
CDR3 DNA: TGTGCCACCAAAGCCCGGGACAGGTATGGCTACACCTTC
J gene: TRBJ1-2
V gene: TRBV19
clone size: -
D gene: TRBD1

CDR3 protein: CASSYTSPGQGASLGYEQYF
CDR3 DNA: TGTGCCAGCAGTTACACTTCCCCGGGACAGGGGGCTAGTTTGGGCTACGAGCAGTACTTC
J gene: TRBJ2-7
V gene: TRBV6-2/TRBV6-3
clone size: -
D gene: TRBD1

CDR3 protein: CASSLQQGAIADTQYF
CDR3 DNA: TGCGCCAGCAGCTTGCAACAGGGGGCTATCGCAGATACGCAGTATTTT
J gene: TRBJ2-3
V gene: TRBV5-1
clone size: -
D gene: TRBD1

CDR3 protein: CASSQGTGETQYF
CDR3 DNA: TGTGCCAGCAGCCAAGGTACGGGAGAGACCCAGTACTTC
J gene: TRBJ2-5
V gene: TRBV14
clone size: -
D gene: -

CDR3 protein: CASSLGRGRNTEAFF
CDR3 DNA: TGTGCCAGCAGCTTAGGGCGGGGGAGGAACACTGAAGCTTTCTTT
J gene: TRBJ1-1
V gene: TRBV11-3
clone size: -
D gene: -

CDR3 protein: CASSLKVAGGSYEQYF
CDR3 DNA: TGTGCCAGCAGCTTAAAGGTAGCGGGGGGTTCCTACGAGCAGTACTTC
J gene: TRBJ2-7
V gene: TRBV7-3
clone size: -
D gene: TRBD2

CDR3 protein: CASSRDSGGEKLFF
CDR3 DNA: TGTGCCAGCAGCCGGGACAGTGGAGGCGAAAAACTGTTTTTT
J gene: TRBJ1-4
V gene: TRBV5-4
clone size: -
D gene: TRBD1

CDR3 protein: CARSEYRFSYEQYF
CDR3 DNA: TGTGCCAGGAGTGAGTACAGATTCTCCTACGAGCAGTACTTC
J gene: TRBJ2-7
V gene: TRBV6-4
clone size: once
D gene: -

CDR3 protein: CASSTGRLAGGPGELFF
CDR3 DNA: TGTGCCAGCAGCACGGGCAGGCTAGCGGGGGGGCCCGGGGAGCTGTTTTTT
J gene: TRBJ2-2
V gene: TRBV5-4
clone size: once
D gene: TRBD2

CDR3 protein: CASSWERTEAFF
CDR3 DNA: TGTGCCAGCAGCTGGGAACGGACTGAAGCTTTCTTT
J gene: TRBJ1-1
V gene: TRBV3-1/TRBV3-2
clone size: -
D gene: -

CDR3 protein: CASSPGPEAEKLFF
CDR3 DNA: TGTGCCAGCAGCCCAGGACCCGAAGCAGAAAAACTGTTTTTT
J gene: TRBJ1-4
V gene: TRBV3-1/TRBV3-2
clone size: once
D gene: -

CDR3 protein: CASSPGTAETQYF
CDR3 DNA: TGTGCCAGCTCACCCGGGACAGCCGAGACCCAGTACTTC
J gene: TRBJ2-5
V gene: TRBV18
clone size: -
D gene: TRBD1

CDR3 protein: CASSSSPGPLNTIYF
CDR3 DNA: TGTGCCAGCAGTTCTTCCCCCGGGCCACTAAACACCATATATTTT
J gene: TRBJ1-3
V gene: TRBV5-6
clone size: -
D gene: -

CDR3 protein: CASSLYPGQGRAQYF
CDR3 DNA: TGTGCCAGCAGCTTATATCCGGGACAGGGTCGAGCCCAGTACTTC
J gene: TRBJ2-5
V gene: TRBV7-3
clone size: once
D gene: TRBD1

CDR3 protein: CASGEIGKNIQYF
CDR3 DNA: TGTGCCAGCGGGGAGATAGGCAAAAACATTCAGTACTTC
J gene: TRBJ2-4
V gene: TRBV4-2
clone size: once
D gene: -

CDR3 protein: CASSERDLGTEAFF
CDR3 DNA: TGTGCCAGCAGCGAACGGGACTTGGGCACTGAAGCTTTCTTT
J gene: TRBJ1-1
V gene: TRBV9
clone size: -
D gene: -

CDR3 protein: CASSSGWNTEAFF
CDR3 DNA: TGTGCCAGCTCATCAGGGTGGAACACTGAAGCTTTCTTT
J gene: TRBJ1-1
V gene: TRBV18
clone size: -
D gene: -

CDR3 protein: CASSLVRELPPEAFF
CDR3 DNA: TGTGCCAGCAGCTTGGTCAGGGAGCTTCCCCCTGAAGCTTTCTTT
J gene: TRBJ1-1
V gene: TRBV5-6
clone size: -
D gene: -

CDR3 protein: CASRRVNTEAFF
CDR3 DNA: TGTGCCAGCAGGAGGGTTAACACTGAAGCTTTCTTT
J gene: TRBJ1-1
V gene: TRBV6-5
clone size: once
D gene: -